This T cell receptor (beta chain) originates from a study of response to subunit inactivated influenza vaccine. The table lists this clonotype with many counts. Antigen unknown. Study conclusions and caveats: Authors suggested that a seasonal influenza vaccination recruits few new T cells each time.

Germline V gene data show CDR1 as SQVTM and CDR2 as ANQGSEA. J gave up 6 bases and V 3 bases, and 6 bases lay outside the gene matches. CDR3 length: 13 amino acids. TCRdb called the RT-PCR reads again in MiXCR, with one record for every CDR3 protein. Among fewer than 550,000 distinct CDR3 sequences, around 25% were seen once, and the ten largest hold approximately 1.9%. The V gene is TRBV29-1, the J gene TRBJ2-7; 9 bases fit TRBD1. This TCR was sampled from a man aged 45-60 years who received an inactivated influenza vaccine. The specimen was CD4+ T cells sorted from PBMCs, collected roughly 5 days after vaccination. In DNA form, the CDR3 reads TGCAGCGTTGATAGGACAGGGGTCGGCGAGCAGTACTTC. This translates into CSVDRTGVGEQYF.